These T cell receptor beta chains were read from a single sample in a study of post-analysis software for immune sequencing data. In TCRdb, the PCR reads were re-called with MiXCR into one record per CDR3 protein. The repertoire has roughly 800,000 distinct CDR3 sequences, approximately 44% of them found once; the top ten carry roughly 5.2%. The specimen sequenced was blood. The source is a girl between 5 and 17 years old with multiple sclerosis. CDR3s include the opening cysteine and the closing phenylalanine or tryptophan. The D gene is left open where the match is weak. Expanded clones get a size class; other rows say once, few or many, or leave the size out.

abundance: once; d_gene: NA; j_gene: TRBJ2-1; v_gene: TRBV4-1; CDR3aa: CASSQATGYNEQFF; CDR3nt: TGCGCCAGCAGCCAGGCTACAGGTTACAATGAGCAGTTCTTC
abundance: few; d_gene: NA; j_gene: TRBJ2-3; v_gene: TRBV4-1; CDR3aa: CASSQDISWVDTQYF; CDR3nt: TGCGCCAGCAGCCAAGATATTAGCTGGGTAGATACGCAGTATTTT
abundance: NA; d_gene: NA; j_gene: TRBJ2-1; v_gene: TRBV20-1; CDR3aa: CSARAGAWNEQFF; CDR3nt: TGCAGTGCGAGAGCTGGTGCGTGGAATGAGCAGTTCTTC
abundance: once; d_gene: NA; j_gene: TRBJ1-2; v_gene: TRBV10-3; CDR3aa: CAISPRGAGEGYTF; CDR3nt: TGTGCCATCAGTCCCCGGGGGGCAGGAGAGGGCTACACCTTC
abundance: NA; d_gene: TRBD2; j_gene: TRBJ2-7; v_gene: TRBV7-8; CDR3aa: CASSLLTGTSGRIPYEQYF; CDR3nt: TGTGCCAGCAGCCTTTTAACCGGGACTAGCGGGCGGATTCCCTACGAGCAGTACTTC
abundance: few; d_gene: NA; j_gene: TRBJ2-1; v_gene: TRBV12-3/TRBV12-4; CDR3aa: CASSPLFYNEQFF; CDR3nt: TGTGCCAGCAGTCCCCTATTTTACAATGAGCAGTTCTTC
abundance: few; d_gene: NA; j_gene: TRBJ2-7; v_gene: TRBV12-3/TRBV12-4; CDR3aa: CASRTDSYEQYF; CDR3nt: TGTGCCAGCAGGACGGACAGCTACGAGCAGTACTTC
abundance: few; d_gene: TRBD2; j_gene: TRBJ2-7; v_gene: TRBV10-3; CDR3aa: CAIRPGLAGEQYF; CDR3nt: TGTGCCATCAGACCGGGACTAGCGGGGGAGCAGTACTTC
abundance: few; d_gene: TRBD1; j_gene: TRBJ2-7; v_gene: TRBV5-1; CDR3aa: CASSLVRGQGSSPPYEQYF; CDR3nt: TGCGCCAGCAGCTTGGTTCGTGGACAGGGGTCCTCCCCTCCCTACGAGCAGTACTTC
abundance: few; d_gene: NA; j_gene: TRBJ2-3; v_gene: TRBV7-9; CDR3aa: CASKGERRSGDTQYF; CDR3nt: TGTGCCTCCAAAGGAGAAAGACGTTCTGGAGATACGCAGTATTTT
abundance: few; d_gene: NA; j_gene: TRBJ2-7; v_gene: TRBV28; CDR3aa: CASSLRPGTYEQYF; CDR3nt: TGTGCCAGCAGTTTGAGGCCAGGGACTTACGAGCAGTACTTC
abundance: NA; d_gene: NA; j_gene: TRBJ1-1; v_gene: TRBV27; CDR3aa: CASSLRGGQGEAFF; CDR3nt: TGTGCCAGCAGTTTAAGGGGGGGGCAGGGTGAAGCTTTCTTT
abundance: NA; d_gene: TRBD2; j_gene: TRBJ2-7; v_gene: TRBV11-3; CDR3aa: CASSLESWVAGVHYEQYF; CDR3nt: TGTGCCAGCAGCCTAGAGTCGTGGGTAGCGGGAGTACATTACGAGCAGTACTTC
abundance: few; d_gene: TRBD1; j_gene: TRBJ2-3; v_gene: TRBV27; CDR3aa: CASRTGQGGDTQYF; CDR3nt: TGTGCCAGCAGGACCGGACAGGGGGGGGATACGCAGTATTTT
abundance: NA; d_gene: NA; j_gene: TRBJ2-1; v_gene: TRBV25-1; CDR3aa: CASSFTITEQFF; CDR3nt: TGTGCCAGCAGCTTCACTATTACTGAGCAGTTCTTC
abundance: few; d_gene: NA; j_gene: TRBJ2-7; v_gene: TRBV12-3/TRBV12-4; CDR3aa: CASSLIPDEQYF; CDR3nt: TGTGCCAGCAGTTTAATCCCCGACGAGCAGTACTTC
abundance: NA; d_gene: TRBD2; j_gene: TRBJ2-4; v_gene: TRBV27; CDR3aa: CASSPTLGGNIQYF; CDR3nt: TGTGCCAGCAGCCCTACATTGGGGGGGAACATTCAGTACTTC
abundance: NA; d_gene: NA; j_gene: TRBJ2-5; v_gene: TRBV4-1; CDR3aa: CASSQEGASTETQYF; CDR3nt: TGCGCCAGCAGCCAAGAAGGGGCTAGCACGGAGACCCAGTACTTC
abundance: NA; d_gene: NA; j_gene: TRBJ2-1; v_gene: TRBV5-1; CDR3aa: CASSTGAGVIEEQFF; CDR3nt: TGCGCCAGCAGCACGGGCGCTGGGGTGATTGAGGAGCAGTTCTTC
abundance: few; d_gene: TRBD1; j_gene: TRBJ1-2; v_gene: TRBV5-1; CDR3aa: CASSTTTGDDYGYTF; CDR3nt: TGCGCCAGCAGCACTACGACAGGGGATGACTATGGCTACACCTTC
abundance: once; d_gene: NA; j_gene: TRBJ2-6; v_gene: TRBV28; CDR3aa: CASSFLGTSGANVLTF; CDR3nt: TGTGCCAGCAGTTTCCTCGGGACCTCTGGGGCCAACGTCCTGACTTTC
abundance: NA; d_gene: NA; j_gene: TRBJ2-7; v_gene: TRBV6-1; CDR3aa: CASRIDSYEQYF; CDR3nt: TGTGCCAGCAGAATCGACTCCTACGAGCAGTACTTC
abundance: NA; d_gene: NA; j_gene: TRBJ1-4; v_gene: TRBV15; CDR3aa: CATSSNREKLFF; CDR3nt: TGTGCCACCAGCAGCAACAGAGAAAAACTGTTTTTT
abundance: many; d_gene: TRBD2; j_gene: TRBJ2-5; v_gene: TRBV5-1; CDR3aa: CASSLRLAGGETQYF; CDR3nt: TGCGCCAGCAGCCTTCGTCTAGCCGGGGGGGAGACCCAGTACTTC
abundance: NA; d_gene: NA; j_gene: TRBJ2-7; v_gene: TRBV5-1; CDR3aa: CASSLVSTRNYEQYF; CDR3nt: TGTGCCAGCAGCTTGGTTAGTACTCGTAACTACGAGCAGTACTTC
abundance: NA; d_gene: TRBD2; j_gene: TRBJ2-3; v_gene: TRBV28; CDR3aa: CASSFETSGGTDTQYF; CDR3nt: TGTGCCAGCAGTTTTGAGACTAGCGGCGGCACAGATACGCAGTATTTT
abundance: NA; d_gene: NA; j_gene: TRBJ1-2; v_gene: TRBV27; CDR3aa: CATIGRDGYTF; CDR3nt: TGTGCCACCATCGGCAGGGATGGCTACACCTTC